The rows below give T cell receptor beta chains drawn from one sample of a study of blood T cell repertoires in COVID-19. Only in-frame clones appear in the TCRdb table, and some are missing; sequencing was by immunoSEQ multiplex PCR. The sample shows about 50,000 clones, about 85% of them seen only once. The sample taken for sequencing was peripheral blood. The receptors shown here come from a woman in her sixties or seventies with acute or convalescent COVID-19. CDR3s leave out the opening cysteine and the closing phenylalanine or tryptophan.

V,J,CDR3
TRBV10-3,TRBJ2-3,ATNRQGGTTDTQY
TRBV7-6,TRBJ2-1,ASSYETSDNPYNEQF
TRBV13,TRBJ2-1,ASSFGQGYNEQF
TRBV7-2,TRBJ1-4,ASSAFRGLAEKLF
TRBV19,TRBJ2-1,ASSMVSTSYNEQF
TRBV6-6,TRBJ1-4,ASSKIQGYLF
TRBV5-5,TRBJ2-7,ASSPRLAGEDEQY
TRBV13,TRBJ2-6,ASLSGANVLT
TRBV6-5,TRBJ1-2,ASSPSGQGIYGYT
TRBV10-2,TRBJ1-2,ASSESGSDWDGYT
TRBV5-1,TRBJ1-5,ASSPESDRVGQPQH
TRBV12-3/TRBV12-4,TRBJ1-2,ASSLAGEGYT
TRBV29-1,TRBJ2-7,SVRLTGSYEQY
TRBV18,TRBJ1-5,ASSPQEFEQPQH
TRBV2,TRBJ1-1,ASYGVSNTEAF
TRBV3-1/TRBV3-2,TRBJ2-3,ASSQGRVGLDTQY
TRBV2,TRBJ2-3,ASRELRQY
TRBV5-4,TRBJ1-2,AGRNAGDYGYT
TRBV11-1,TRBJ1-1,ASSFGGVGGEAF
TRBV7-3,TRBJ2-1,ASSAGQGADFEQF
TRBV19,TRBJ2-1,ASSTLDRPSRF
TRBV2,TRBJ1-2,ASKAGGYGYT
TRBV4-2,TRBJ1-1,ASSFRLNRGPANTEAF
TRBV5-1,TRBJ2-1,ASSLAGGGAIEQF
TRBV29-1,TRBJ1-1,SVSWRRERTEAF
TRBV12-3/TRBV12-4,TRBJ1-2,ASSWTGGGGYT
TRBV2,TRBJ2-7,ASSRLAQDYEQY
TRBV4-3,TRBJ2-5,ASSQGGTSQETQY
TRBV5-4,TRBJ2-7,ASSLAGQGGTGGQY
TRBV5-1,TRBJ1-4,ASSRDTSNEKLF
TRBV12-3/TRBV12-4,TRBJ1-1,ASSGGGTEAF
TRBV4-1,TRBJ2-7,ASSQTLSGRGYEQY
TRBV6-1,TRBJ1-6,ASSEGGSSYNSPLH
TRBV14,TRBJ2-1,ASSQYGGSIEQF
TRBV19,TRBJ1-5,ASTSGNQPQH
TRBV5-8,TRBJ1-3,ASSPWTGGTGNTIY
TRBV24-1,TRBJ2-5,ATSDPTDFQETQY